The next 32 T cell receptor beta chains were all read from a single sample in a study of blood T cells in healthy people across ages. Primed by a sample-barcoded 5' primer and a J-beta primer mix, a second PCR proceeded for 7 to 11 cycles. TCRdb itself ran the 5' RACE reads through MiXCR, one entry per CDR3 protein. The repertoire consists of 540,000 or so distinct CDR3 sequences, with roughly 48% occurring once and the leading ten covering approximately 25%. Sequencing was done on a sample of blood. These receptors were taken from an elderly man in good health.

This chain connects TRBV7-8 to TRBJ2-1, with D tentatively TRBD2 (5 bases). V lost 5 bases and J 3 bases, leaving 8 bases between the germline ends. Germline V gene data show CDR1 as SGHVS and CDR2 as FQNEAQ. The CDR3 consists of 13 residues. The CDR3 bases are TGTGCCAGCAGCGCCGGGGTCTACAATGAGCAGTTCTTC. Protein sequence: CASSAGVYNEQFF.

This clonotype was observed a handful of times. The chain links TRBV14 to TRBJ2-1; 14 bases map to TRBD2. This CDR3 spans 17 amino acids. Germline V lookup: CDR1 SGHDN, CDR2 FVKESK. V lost 4 bases to trimming and J lost 4 bases; unmatched junction nucleotides: 6. DNA of the CDR3: TGTGCCAGCAGCCCCACGGGACTAGCGGGAGCGTACAATGAGCAGTTCTTC. Protein sequence: CASSPTGLAGAYNEQFF.

This clonotype was detected ten times or more. This CDR3 reads CASSYSGAKNIQYF. Written as DNA, the CDR3 is TGTGCCAGCAGTTACTCCGGAGCCAAAAACATTCAGTACTTC. The J gene is TRBJ2-4, the V gene TRBV6-2 or TRBV6-3, with unresolved D. Germline V gives CDR1 MNHEY, CDR2 SVGEGT. The CDR3 spans 14 residues. V was cut by 0 bases and J by 0 bases, with 3 bases left in between.

The rearrangement uses TRBV7-6 and TRBJ2-7; 10 nucleotides line up with TRBD2. The germline V gene encodes CDR1 SGHVS and CDR2 FNYEAQ. This CDR3 has 17 amino acids. V gave up 5 bases and J gave up 4 bases; unmatched junction bases: 14. CDR3 DNA: TGTGCCAGCAGCAAAGGGGGCCAGCGGGGGGGCGGGTACGAGCAGTACTTC. Translating it yields CASSKGGQRGGGYEQYF.

The V gene is TRBV4-1, the J gene TRBJ1-5; D gene unclear. CDR3 size: 12 residues. V gave up 0 bases and J gave up 7 bases, with 4 bases separating them. Germline CDR1 and CDR2: MGHRA and YSYEKL. CDR3 region: CASSQDGQPQHF. The CDR3 nucleotides read TGCGCCAGCAGCCAAGATGGGCAGCCCCAGCATTTT.

This chain connects TRBV7-2 to TRBJ2-7, with D possibly being TRBD1 or TRBD2 (5 bases each). The CDR3 loop spans 15 amino acids. Germline assignment: CDR1 SGHTA and CDR2 FQGNSA. V was shortened by 3 bases and J by 2 bases, with 14 bases between the two germline ends. This CDR3 reads CASSFDGTLAYEQYF. CDR3 DNA: TGTGCCAGCAGCTTCGACGGGACCCTAGCCTACGAGCAGTACTTC.

The chain joins TRBV20-1 to TRBJ1-2; D might be TRBD1 (6 bases). The CDR3 sequence is 15 residues long. From germline, CDR1 is DFQATT and CDR2 SNEGSKA (reference sequence). CDR3 in DNA: TGCAGGCCTCATAGGCTAGGGGGAATGGACTATGGCTACACCTTC. The encoded protein is CRPHRLGGMDYGYTF.

This clonotype was counted between two and nine times. This chain links TRBV7-9 with TRBJ2-1; the match to TRBD1 covers 9 bases. CDR1 SEHNR and CDR2 FQNEAQ come from the germline V gene (reference sequence). The CDR3 is 17 amino acids. J was trimmed by 4 bases and V by 1 base; bases with no gene match: 8. CDR3 in amino acids: CASSLESLGTGYNEQFF. The CDR3 DNA reads TGTGCCAGCAGCTTAGAATCTCTCGGGACAGGGTACAATGAGCAGTTCTTC.

V usage is TRBV20-1 and J usage is TRBJ2-2; D might be TRBD2 (5 bases). Germline V CDR1 and CDR2: DFQATT, SNEGSKA (reference sequence). The V gene lost 3 bases and the J gene lost 4 bases, with 15 bases spanning the gap. This CDR3 has 15 residues. CDR3: CSASQLGSPTGELFF. The DNA of the CDR3 is TGCAGTGCTAGCCAGCTAGGGAGCCCCACCGGGGAGCTGTTTTTT.

V gene TRBV20-1 combines with J gene TRBJ2-1; TRBD2 aligns across 9 bases. The V and J ends lost 5 bases and 4 bases, in that order; junction bases with no gene match: 15. This CDR3 is 17 amino acids long. CDR1 is DFQATT and CDR2 is SNEGSKA in the germline V gene (reference sequence). CDR3 DNA sequence: TGCAGTGCTTGGGACATGACTAGCGGACCCCTTTACAATGAGCAGTTCTTC. It specifies CSAWDMTSGPLYNEQFF.

The chain uses TRBV29-1 and TRBJ2-3, with D unresolved. This CDR3 region has 12 residues. The V end was cut by 7 bases, the J end by 0 bases, with 8 bases between. Germline V gives CDR1 SQVTM, CDR2 ANQGSEA. The CDR3 DNA reads TGCAGCGGACTCCAGAGCACAGATACGCAGTATTTT. Encoded protein: CSGLQSTDTQYF.

Note on this clonotype: An end of the junction does not agree with germline; a read error may underlie this. The CDR3 bases are TGTGCCAGCAGTAAGAACATCGGGGAGCTGTTTTTT. This sequence encodes CASSKNIGELFF. The V call is TRBV6-5, the J call TRBJ2-2; D unresolved. The CDR3 spans 12 residues. Germline V lookup: CDR1 MNHEY, CDR2 SVGAGI.

The chain employs TRBV9 and TRBJ2-5, with TRBD1 as a possible D gene (5 bases). From germline, CDR1 is SGDLS and CDR2 YYNGEE. CDR3 length: 14 amino acids. V was clipped by 4 bases and J by 0 bases, with 10 bases between them. The CDR3 nucleotides are TGTGCCAGCAGCAAAGGGGCTTACCAAGAGACCCAGTACTTC. Its translation: CASSKGAYQETQYF. The complete variable domain, with remaining parts taken from reference TRBV9 and TRBJ2-5, reads DSGVTQTPKHLITATGQRVTLRCSPRSGDLSVYWYQQSLDQGLQFLIQYYNGEERAKGNILERFSAQQFPDLHSELNLSSLELGDSALYFCASSKGAYQETQYFGPGTRLLVL.

About this clonotype itself: A junction end diverges from the germline sequence, so it may reflect a read error. This sequence joins TRBV9 and TRBJ2-5, with 13 bases lining up with TRBD2. Germline values: CDR1 SGDLS, CDR2 YYNGEE. The CDR3 sequence is 16 residues long. The CDR3 region is CASSPGLAGVGETRYF. In DNA form, the CDR3 reads TGTGCCAGCAGCCCAGGACTAGCGGGAGTGGGGGAGACCCGGTACTTC.

This clonotype was found a few times. A much larger clone differs by one base, so this may be a read error. The rearrangement uses TRBV6-6 and TRBJ2-1; 7 nucleotides align to TRBD2. This CDR3 region has 16 residues. Looked up from germline, CDR1 is MNHNY and CDR2 is SVGAGI (reference sequence). CDR3 residues: CTSSYEWTRVHNEQFF. The DNA of the CDR3 is TGTACCAGCAGTTACGAATGGACTAGAGTACACAATGAGCAGTTCTTC.

A few counts support this clonotype. The chain uses TRBV6-6 and TRBJ1-5, with D possibly being TRBD1 (6 bases). The germline V and J ends were trimmed by 5 bases and 1 base, with 9 bases remaining between them. The CDR3 is 14 amino acids. Germline CDR1 MNHNY, CDR2 SVGAGI (reference sequence). CDR3 amino acids: CASSGQSSNQPQHF. Here the CDR3 DNA reads TGTGCCAGCAGTGGACAGTCGAGCAATCAGCCCCAGCATTTT.

The chain couples TRBV10-3 to TRBJ2-3; 13 bases agree with TRBD2. The trim removed 10 bases at V and 1 base at J, leaving 5 bases unmatched. The CDR3 length is 15 residues. CDR1 is ENHRY and CDR2 is SYGVKD in the germline V gene. CDR3 in DNA: TGTGCCAAAACTAGCGGGAGGGCCGGCACAGATACGCAGTATTTT. Translating it yields CAKTSGRAGTDTQYF.

The chain joins TRBV12-3 or TRBV12-4 to TRBJ2-7, with 9 bases that match TRBD1. The V and J ends lost 5 bases and 4 bases, in that order; junction bases with no gene match: 9. CDR3 length: 15 residues. The CDR3 region has the DNA TGTGCCAGCAGTCAAGACAGGGGGATTGTGTACGAGCAGTACTTC. It codes for CASSQDRGIVYEQYF.

The table lists this clonotype with a few counts. This chain uses TRBV5-1 with TRBJ2-7, with D possibly being TRBD1 (6 bases). CDR1 SGHRS and CDR2 YFSETQ come from the germline V gene. Trimming took 1 base from V and 5 from J, leaving 13 bases between them. This CDR3 is 14 amino acids long. DNA of the CDR3: TGCGCCAGCAGCTTGACAGGGAGTTCCCACGAGCAGTACTTC. Translated, it gives CASSLTGSSHEQYF.

The chain employs TRBV7-2 and TRBJ1-2; no clear D. The CDR3 spans 15 residues. Germline V lookup: CDR1 SGHTA, CDR2 FQGNSA. V was trimmed by 0 bases and J by 4 bases, leaving 12 bases between them. As DNA, the CDR3 is TGTGCCAGCAGCTTAGCCGGTGGCGCGCGCTATGGCTACACCTTC. It translates to CASSLAGGARYGYTF.

The chain employs TRBV2 and TRBJ2-1; D assignment may be TRBD1 or TRBD2 (5 bases each). V was clipped by 8 bases and J by 2 bases, with 13 bases between them. The CDR3 covers 14 residues. Germline lookup yields CDR1 SNHLY and CDR2 FYNNEI. The CDR3 sequence is CASLRDQAYNEQFF. The CDR3 region has the DNA TGTGCCAGCCTCCGGGACCAGGCCTACAATGAGCAGTTCTTC.

The CDR3 DNA reads TGTGCCAGCAGTAGCCGGGACACGGGCTCGAACACCGGGGAGCTGTTTTTT. Encoded protein: CASSSRDTGSNTGELFF. This chain joins TRBV6-2 or TRBV6-3 and TRBJ2-2; D perhaps matches TRBD1 (6 bases). CDR3 length equals 17 residues. Trimming took 5 bases from V and 0 from J, leaving 16 bases between them. Germline loops: CDR1 MNHEY, CDR2 SVGEGT.

The chain combines TRBV7-9 with TRBJ2-7; D unclear. Trimming stripped 1 base from V and 3 bases from J, with 7 bases between. CDR1 and CDR2 from the germline V gene are SEHNR and FQNEAQ (reference sequence). CDR3 length: 13 residues. The CDR3 here is CASSLGYIYEQYF. CDR3 DNA: TGTGCCAGCAGCTTAGGTTATATCTACGAGCAGTACTTC.

This rearrangement joins TRBV7-2 to TRBJ2-7, with TRBD2 matching 9 bases. The V segment lost 5 bases and the J segment 4 bases; nucleotides outside the gene matches: 6. This CDR3 is built from 14 residues. Germline V gives CDR1 SGHTA, CDR2 FQGNSA. The CDR3 protein is CASSPSGGRYEQYF. The DNA for the CDR3 is TGTGCCAGCAGCCCGAGCGGGGGGAGGTACGAGCAGTACTTC.

This clonotype has more than one count but fewer than ten. The rearrangement uses TRBV20-1 and TRBJ2-7; D uncertain. V was pared by 5 bases and J by 3 bases, with 17 bases between. The V gene's germline CDR1 is DFQATT and CDR2 SNEGSKA (reference sequence). CDR3 length: 14 amino acids. The CDR3 DNA reads TGCAGTGCTCCGAGCGCTAAGATTAACTACGAGCAGTACTTC. Its protein product is CSAPSAKINYEQYF.

This clonotype was counted a few times. The chain combines TRBV20-1 with TRBJ2-7, with no clear D. The V gene lost 2 bases and the J gene lost 3 bases, with 8 bases spanning the gap. Germline CDR1 and CDR2: DFQATT and SNEGSKA (reference sequence). This CDR3 region has 12 residues. The CDR3 reads CSARRWNYEQYF. As DNA, the CDR3 is TGCAGTGCTAGACGTTGGAACTACGAGCAGTACTTC.

This clonotype was found a few times. J is TRBJ1-4 and V is TRBV20-1; D is perhaps TRBD1 (5 bases). Germline assignment: CDR1 DFQATT and CDR2 SNEGSKA (reference sequence). V lost 6 bases, J lost 7 bases, and 24 bases lay in between. This CDR3 has 16 amino acids. The CDR3 DNA reads TGCAGTGCCCCAGACATTGCCAAGGGGTCCGGTGAAAAACTGTTTTTT. Translation: CSAPDIAKGSGEKLFF.

This chain joins TRBV25-1 and TRBJ2-5, with 10 bases that match TRBD1. Germline V lookup: CDR1 MGHDK, CDR2 SYGVNS. This CDR3 region has 14 residues. Trimming removed 3 bases from V and 4 bases from J; junction bases left unmatched: 2. The chain's CDR3 is CASSDWDRGETQYF. The CDR3 DNA is TGTGCCAGCAGTGACTGGGACAGGGGAGAGACCCAGTACTTC.

This clonotype has just a few counts. The V gene is TRBV15, the J gene TRBJ2-1; 7 bases align to TRBD2. Trimming removed 0 bases from V and 6 bases from J; junction bases left unmatched: 11. Germline CDR1 is LNHNV and CDR2 is YYDKDF (reference sequence). The CDR3 contains 17 residues. Written as DNA, the CDR3 is TGTGCCACCAGCAGAGATCTCGTAGGCGGGAGTGGCAATGAGCAGTTCTTC. Translating it yields CATSRDLVGGSGNEQFF.

This clonotype was counted between two and nine times. The rearrangement uses TRBV5-5 and TRBJ1-4, with D uncertain. Germline V lookup: CDR1 SGHKS, CDR2 YYEKEE (reference sequence). With 2 bases removed from V and 8 bases from J, the gap between germline ends came to 10 bases. There are 13 residues in the CDR3. As DNA, the CDR3 is TGTGCCAGCAGCTTAAATCGCGCAGAAAAACTGTTTTTT. This sequence encodes CASSLNRAEKLFF.

CDR3 region: CACGLAGAGEQFF. The DNA of the CDR3 is TGTGCCTGCGGACTAGCGGGAGCAGGGGAGCAGTTCTTC. This chain connects TRBV30 to TRBJ2-1, with 13 bases that match TRBD2. V trimming: 6 bases; J trimming: 10 bases; junction bases outside the gene matches: 6. The germline V gene encodes CDR1 GTSNPN and CDR2 SVGIG (reference sequence). The CDR3 spans 13 residues.

This clonotype was picked up a small number of times. The CDR3 reads CASSQEQNTEAFF. The CDR3 nucleotides are TGTGCCAGCAGCCAAGAGCAGAACACTGAAGCTTTCTTT. The rearrangement joins TRBV14 to TRBJ1-1; D is unclear. This CDR3 spans 13 amino acids. V dropped 0 bases and J dropped 1 base, with 3 bases sitting between them. CDR1 and CDR2 (germline): SGHDN, FVKESK. Variable domain in full (rest from reference TRBV14 and TRBJ1-1): EAGVTQFPSHSVIEKGQTVTLRCDPISGHDNLYWYRRVMGKEIKFLLHFVKESKQDESGMPNNRFLAERTGGTYSTLKVQPAELEDSGVYFCASSQEQNTEAFFGQGTRLTVV.